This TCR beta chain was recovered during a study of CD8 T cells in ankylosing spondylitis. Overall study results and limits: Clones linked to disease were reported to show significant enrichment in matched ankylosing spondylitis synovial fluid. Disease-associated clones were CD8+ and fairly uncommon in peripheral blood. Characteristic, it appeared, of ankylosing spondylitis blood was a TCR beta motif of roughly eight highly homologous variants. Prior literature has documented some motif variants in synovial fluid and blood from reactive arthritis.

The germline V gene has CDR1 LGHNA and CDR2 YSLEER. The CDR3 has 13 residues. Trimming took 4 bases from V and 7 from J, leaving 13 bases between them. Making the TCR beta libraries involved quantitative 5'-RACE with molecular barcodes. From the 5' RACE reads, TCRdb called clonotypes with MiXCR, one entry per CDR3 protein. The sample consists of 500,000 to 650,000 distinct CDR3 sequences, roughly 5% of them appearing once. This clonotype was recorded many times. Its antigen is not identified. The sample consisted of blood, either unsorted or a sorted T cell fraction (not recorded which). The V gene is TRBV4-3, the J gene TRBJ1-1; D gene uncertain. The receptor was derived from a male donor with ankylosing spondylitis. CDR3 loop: CASSPQRLSEAFF. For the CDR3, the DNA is TGCGCCAGCAGCCCCCAAAGGCTAAGTGAAGCTTTCTTT.